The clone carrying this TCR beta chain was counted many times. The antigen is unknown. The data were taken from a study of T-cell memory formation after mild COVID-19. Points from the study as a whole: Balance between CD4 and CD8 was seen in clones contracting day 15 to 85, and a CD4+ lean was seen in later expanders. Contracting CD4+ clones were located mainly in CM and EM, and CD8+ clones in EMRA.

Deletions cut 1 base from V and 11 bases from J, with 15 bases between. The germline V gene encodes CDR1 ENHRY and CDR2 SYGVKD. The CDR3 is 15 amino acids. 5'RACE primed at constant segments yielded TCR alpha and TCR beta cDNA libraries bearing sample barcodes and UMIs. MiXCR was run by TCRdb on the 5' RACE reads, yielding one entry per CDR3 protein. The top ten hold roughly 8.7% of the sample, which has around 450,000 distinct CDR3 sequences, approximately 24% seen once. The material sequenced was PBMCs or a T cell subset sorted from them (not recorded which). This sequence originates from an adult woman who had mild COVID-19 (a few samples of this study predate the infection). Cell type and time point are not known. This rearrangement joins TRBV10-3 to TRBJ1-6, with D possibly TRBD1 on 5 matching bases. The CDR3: CAISEWGEVIPPLHF. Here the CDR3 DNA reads TGTGCCATCAGTGAGTGGGGGGAGGTCATTCCACCCCTCCACTTT.